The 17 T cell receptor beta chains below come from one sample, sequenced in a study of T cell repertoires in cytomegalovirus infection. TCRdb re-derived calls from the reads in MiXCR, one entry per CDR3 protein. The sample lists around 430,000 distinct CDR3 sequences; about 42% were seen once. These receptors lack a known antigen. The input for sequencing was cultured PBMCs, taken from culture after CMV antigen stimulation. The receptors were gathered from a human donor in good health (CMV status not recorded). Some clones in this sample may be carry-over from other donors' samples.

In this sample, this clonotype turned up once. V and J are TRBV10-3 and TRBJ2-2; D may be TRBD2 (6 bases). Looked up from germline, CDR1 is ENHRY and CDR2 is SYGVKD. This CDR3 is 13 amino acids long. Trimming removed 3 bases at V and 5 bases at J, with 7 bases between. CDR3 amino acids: CAISDGGTGELFF. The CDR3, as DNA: TGTGCCATCAGTGATGGGGGGACCGGGGAGCTGTTTTTT.

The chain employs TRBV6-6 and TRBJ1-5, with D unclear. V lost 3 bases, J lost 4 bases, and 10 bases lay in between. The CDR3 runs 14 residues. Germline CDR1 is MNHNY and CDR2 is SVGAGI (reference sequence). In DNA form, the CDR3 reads TGTGCCAGCAGTTATTACCAGTCGAATCAGCCCCAGCATTTT. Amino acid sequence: CASSYYQSNQPQHF.

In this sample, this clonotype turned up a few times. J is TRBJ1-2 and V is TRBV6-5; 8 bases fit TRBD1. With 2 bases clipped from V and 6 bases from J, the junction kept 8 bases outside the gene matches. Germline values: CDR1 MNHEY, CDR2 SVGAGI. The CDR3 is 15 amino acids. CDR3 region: CASSYRDRGLNGYTF. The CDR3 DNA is TGTGCCAGCAGTTACCGTGACAGGGGATTGAATGGCTACACCTTC.

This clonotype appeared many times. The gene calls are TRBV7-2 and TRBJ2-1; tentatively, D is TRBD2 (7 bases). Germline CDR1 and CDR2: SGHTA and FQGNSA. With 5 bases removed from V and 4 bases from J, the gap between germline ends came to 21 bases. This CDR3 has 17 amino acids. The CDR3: CASSTWRGPSGYNEQFF. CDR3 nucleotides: TGTGCCAGCAGCACGTGGCGGGGGCCTAGCGGATACAATGAGCAGTTCTTC. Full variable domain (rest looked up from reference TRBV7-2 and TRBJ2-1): GAGVSQSPSNKVTEKGKDVELRCDPISGHTALYWYRQSLGQGLEFLIYFQGNSAPDKSGLPSDRFSAERTGGSVSTLTIQRTQQEDSAVYLCASSTWRGPSGYNEQFFGPGTRLTVL.

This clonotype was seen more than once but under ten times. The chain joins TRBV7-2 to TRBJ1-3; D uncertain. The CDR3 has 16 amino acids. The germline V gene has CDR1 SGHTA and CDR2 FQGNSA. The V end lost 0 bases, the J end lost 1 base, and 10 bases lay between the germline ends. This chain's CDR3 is CASSLAFSPSGNTIYF. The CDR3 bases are TGTGCCAGCAGCTTAGCGTTCTCACCTTCTGGAAACACCATATATTTT.

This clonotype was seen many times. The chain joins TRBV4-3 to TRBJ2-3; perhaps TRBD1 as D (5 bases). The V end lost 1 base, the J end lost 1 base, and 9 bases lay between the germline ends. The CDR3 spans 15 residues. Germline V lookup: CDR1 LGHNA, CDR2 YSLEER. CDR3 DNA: TGCGCCAGCAGCCAAGCTTCACAGGGCACAGATACGCAGTATTTT. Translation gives CASSQASQGTDTQYF.

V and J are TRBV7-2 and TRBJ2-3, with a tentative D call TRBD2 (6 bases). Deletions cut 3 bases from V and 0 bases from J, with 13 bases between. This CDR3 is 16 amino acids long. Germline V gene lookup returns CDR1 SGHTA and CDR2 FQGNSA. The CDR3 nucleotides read TGTGCCAGCAGCTTCCGGCTGGGGGGTAGCACAGATACGCAGTATTTT. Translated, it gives CASSFRLGGSTDTQYF. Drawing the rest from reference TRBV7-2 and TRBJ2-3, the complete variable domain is GAGVSQSPSNKVTEKGKDVELRCDPISGHTALYWYRQSLGQGLEFLIYFQGNSAPDKSGLPSDRFSAERTGGSVSTLTIQRTQQEDSAVYLCASSFRLGGSTDTQYFGPGTRLTVL.

The DNA for the CDR3 is TGTGCCAGTAGTGTGTCCGGCTCCTACGAGCAGTACTTC. Translating it yields CASSVSGSYEQYF. The rearrangement uses TRBV19 and TRBJ2-7; D is unresolved. The V end lost 5 bases, the J end lost 0 bases, and 8 bases lay between the germline ends. Germline CDR1 reads LNHDA; CDR2 reads SQIVND (reference sequence). The CDR3 length is 13 residues.

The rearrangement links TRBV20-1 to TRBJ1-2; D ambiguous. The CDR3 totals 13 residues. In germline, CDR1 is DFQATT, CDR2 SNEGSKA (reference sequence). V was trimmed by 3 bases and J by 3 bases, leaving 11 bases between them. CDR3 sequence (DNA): TGCAGTGCTAGCGCCACAACGGACTATGGCTACACCTTC. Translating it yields CSASATTDYGYTF.

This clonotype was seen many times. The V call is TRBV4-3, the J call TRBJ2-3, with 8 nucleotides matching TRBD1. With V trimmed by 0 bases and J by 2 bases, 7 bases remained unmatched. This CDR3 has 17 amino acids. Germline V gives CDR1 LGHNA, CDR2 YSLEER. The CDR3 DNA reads TGCGCCAGCAGCCAAGATAGCAGGGGGCTATCCACAGATACGCAGTATTTT. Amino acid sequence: CASSQDSRGLSTDTQYF.

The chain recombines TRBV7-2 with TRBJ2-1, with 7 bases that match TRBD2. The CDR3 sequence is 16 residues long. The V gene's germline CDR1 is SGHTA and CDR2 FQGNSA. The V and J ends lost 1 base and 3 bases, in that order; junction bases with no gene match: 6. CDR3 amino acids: CASSLVGGSLYNEQFF. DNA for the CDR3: TGTGCCAGCAGCTTAGTTGGCGGGAGCCTCTACAATGAGCAGTTCTTC. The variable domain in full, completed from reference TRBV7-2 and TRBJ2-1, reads GAGVSQSPSNKVTEKGKDVELRCDPISGHTALYWYRQSLGQGLEFLIYFQGNSAPDKSGLPSDRFSAERTGGSVSTLTIQRTQQEDSAVYLCASSLVGGSLYNEQFFGPGTRLTVL.

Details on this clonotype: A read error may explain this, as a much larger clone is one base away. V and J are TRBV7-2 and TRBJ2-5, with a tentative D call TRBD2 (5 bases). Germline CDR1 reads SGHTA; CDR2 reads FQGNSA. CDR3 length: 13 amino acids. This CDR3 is CPSSRTLQETQYF. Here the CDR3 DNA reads TGTCCCAGCAGCAGGACTCTCCAAGAGACCCAGTACTTC. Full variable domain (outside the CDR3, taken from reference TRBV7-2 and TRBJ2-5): GAGVSQSPSNKVTEKGKDVELRCDPISGHTALYWYRQSLGQGLEFLIYFQGNSAPDKSGLPSDRFSAERTGGSVSTLTIQRTQQEDSAVYLCPSSRTLQETQYFGPGTRLLVL.

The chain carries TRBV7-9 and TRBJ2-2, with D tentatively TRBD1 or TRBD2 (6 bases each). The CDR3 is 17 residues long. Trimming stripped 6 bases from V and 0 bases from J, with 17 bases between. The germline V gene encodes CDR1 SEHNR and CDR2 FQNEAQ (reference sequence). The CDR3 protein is CASRRGAGTSNTGELFF. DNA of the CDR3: TGTGCCAGCAGGAGGGGGGCCGGGACATCGAACACCGGGGAGCTGTTTTTT.

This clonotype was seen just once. DNA of the CDR3: TGTGCCAGCAGTTTACTAGGGGCACCCTACGAGCAGTACTTC. Translating gives CASSLLGAPYEQYF. The rearrangement joins TRBV28 to TRBJ2-7; tentatively, D is TRBD1 (5 bases). The CDR3 length is 14 residues. With 2 bases removed from V and 2 bases from J, the gap between germline ends came to 10 bases. CDR1 is MDHEN and CDR2 is SYDVKM in the germline V gene. The full variable domain, with the rest looked up from reference TRBV28 and TRBJ2-7, is DVKVTQSSRYLVKRTGEKVFLECVQDMDHENMFWYRQDPGLGLRLIYFSYDVKMKEKGDIPEGYSVSREKKERFSLILESASTNQTSMYLCASSLLGAPYEQYFGPGTRLTVT.

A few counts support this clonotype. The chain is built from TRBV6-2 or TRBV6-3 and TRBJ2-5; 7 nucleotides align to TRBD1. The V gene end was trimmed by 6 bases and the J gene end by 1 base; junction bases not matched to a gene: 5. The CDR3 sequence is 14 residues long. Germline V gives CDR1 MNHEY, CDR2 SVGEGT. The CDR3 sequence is CASSWSGGQETQYF. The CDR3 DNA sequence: TGTGCCAGCAGCTGGTCAGGGGGCCAAGAGACCCAGTACTTC.

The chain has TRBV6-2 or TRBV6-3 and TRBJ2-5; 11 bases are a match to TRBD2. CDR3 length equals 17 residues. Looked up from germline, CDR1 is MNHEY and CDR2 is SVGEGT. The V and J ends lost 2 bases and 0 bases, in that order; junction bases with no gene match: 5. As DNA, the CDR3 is TGTGCCAGCAGTTACCGGTCTAGCGGGAGGTACCAAGAGACCCAGTACTTC. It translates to CASSYRSSGRYQETQYF.

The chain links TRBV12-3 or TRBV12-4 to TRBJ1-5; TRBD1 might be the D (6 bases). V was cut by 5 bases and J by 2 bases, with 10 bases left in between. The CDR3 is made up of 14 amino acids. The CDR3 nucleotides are TGTGCCAGCAGTATTACAGGGCGCAATCAGCCCCAGCATTTT. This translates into CASSITGRNQPQHF.